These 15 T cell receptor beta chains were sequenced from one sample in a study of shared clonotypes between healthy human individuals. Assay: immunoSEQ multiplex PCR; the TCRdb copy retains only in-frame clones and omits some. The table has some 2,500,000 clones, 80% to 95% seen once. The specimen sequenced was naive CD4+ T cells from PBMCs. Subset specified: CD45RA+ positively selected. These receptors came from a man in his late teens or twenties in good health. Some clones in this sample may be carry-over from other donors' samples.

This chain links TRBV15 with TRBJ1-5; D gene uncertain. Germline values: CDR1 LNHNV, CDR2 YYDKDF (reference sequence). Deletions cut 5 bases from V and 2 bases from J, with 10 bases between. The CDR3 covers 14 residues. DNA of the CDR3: TGTGCCACCAGCTCCAAGGGAGGCAATCAGCCCCAGCATTTT. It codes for CATSSKGGNQPQHF.

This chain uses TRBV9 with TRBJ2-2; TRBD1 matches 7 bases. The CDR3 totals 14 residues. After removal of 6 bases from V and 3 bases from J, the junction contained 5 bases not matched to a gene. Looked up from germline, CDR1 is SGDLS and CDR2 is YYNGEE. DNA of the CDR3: TGTGCCAGCACCCGGCAGGGGGACACCGGGGAGCTGTTTTTT. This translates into CASTRQGDTGELFF.

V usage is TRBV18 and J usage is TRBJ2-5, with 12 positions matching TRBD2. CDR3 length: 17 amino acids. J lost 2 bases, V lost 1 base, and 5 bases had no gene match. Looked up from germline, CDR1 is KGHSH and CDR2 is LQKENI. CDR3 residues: CASSPRLTSGGQETQYF. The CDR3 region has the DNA TGTGCCAGCTCACCACGTTTGACTAGCGGGGGACAAGAGACCCAGTACTTC.

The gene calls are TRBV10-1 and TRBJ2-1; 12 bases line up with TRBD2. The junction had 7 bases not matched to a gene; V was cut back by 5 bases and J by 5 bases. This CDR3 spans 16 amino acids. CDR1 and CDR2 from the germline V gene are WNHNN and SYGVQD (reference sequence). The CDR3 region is CASSMGLAGSDNEQFF. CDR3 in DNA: TGCGCCAGCAGTATGGGACTAGCGGGTAGTGACAATGAGCAGTTCTTC.

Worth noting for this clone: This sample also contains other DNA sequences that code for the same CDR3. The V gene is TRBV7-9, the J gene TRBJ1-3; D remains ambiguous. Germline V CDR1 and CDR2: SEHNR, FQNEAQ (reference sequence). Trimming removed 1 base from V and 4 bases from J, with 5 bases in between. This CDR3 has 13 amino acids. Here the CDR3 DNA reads TGTGCCAGCAGCTTAGGTCAGGGAAACACCATATATTTT. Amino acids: CASSLGQGNTIYF.

The CDR3 DNA reads as TGTGCCAGCAGCCAATTCCGGGACTCGGGGACCGGGGAGCTGTTTTTT. Protein sequence: CASSQFRDSGTGELFF. This sequence joins TRBV14 and TRBJ2-2; TRBD2 might be the D (6 bases). This CDR3 has 16 residues. Trimming cost V 2 bases and J 5 bases, with 15 bases left between them. Germline CDR1 reads SGHDN; CDR2 reads FVKESK.

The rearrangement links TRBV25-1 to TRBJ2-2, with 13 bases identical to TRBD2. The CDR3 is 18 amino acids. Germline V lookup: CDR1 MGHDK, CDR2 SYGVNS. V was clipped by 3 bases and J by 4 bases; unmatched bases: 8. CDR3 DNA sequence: TGTGCCAGCAGTGAGCTTAAGGGGACTAGCGGGACCACCGGGGAGCTGTTTTTT. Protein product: CASSELKGTSGTTGELFF.

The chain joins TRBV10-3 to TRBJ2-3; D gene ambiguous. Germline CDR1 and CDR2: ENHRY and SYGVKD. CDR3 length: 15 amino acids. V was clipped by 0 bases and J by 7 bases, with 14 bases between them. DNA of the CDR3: TGTGCCATCAGTGAGTCCCGGGCCGCCCCCAATACGCAGTATTTT. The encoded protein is CAISESRAAPNTQYF.

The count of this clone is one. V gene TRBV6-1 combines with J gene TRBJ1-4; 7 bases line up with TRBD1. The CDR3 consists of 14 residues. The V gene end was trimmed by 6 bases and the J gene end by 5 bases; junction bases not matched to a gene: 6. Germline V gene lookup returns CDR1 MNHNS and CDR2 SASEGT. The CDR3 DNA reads TGTGCCAGCAGACGGACAGGTGGAAATGAAAAACTGTTTTTT. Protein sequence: CASRRTGGNEKLFF.

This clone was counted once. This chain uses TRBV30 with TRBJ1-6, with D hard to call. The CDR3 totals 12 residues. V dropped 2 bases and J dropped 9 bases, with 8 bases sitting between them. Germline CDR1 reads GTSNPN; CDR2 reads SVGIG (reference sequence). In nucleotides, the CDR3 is TGTGCCTGGAGTTTTGGGAGTTCACCCCTCCACTTT. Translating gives CAWSFGSSPLHF.

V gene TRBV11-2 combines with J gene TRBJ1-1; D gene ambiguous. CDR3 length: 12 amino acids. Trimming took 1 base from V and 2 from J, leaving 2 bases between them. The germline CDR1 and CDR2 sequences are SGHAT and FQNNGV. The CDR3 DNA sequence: TGTGCCAGCAGCTTAGCTAACACTGAAGCTTTCTTT. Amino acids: CASSLANTEAFF.

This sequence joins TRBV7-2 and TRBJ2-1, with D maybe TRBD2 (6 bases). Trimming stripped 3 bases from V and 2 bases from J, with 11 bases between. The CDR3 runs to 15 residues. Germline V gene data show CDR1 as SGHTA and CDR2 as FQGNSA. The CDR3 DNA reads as TGTGCCAGCAGCTTGGACGGGAGTACCTACAATGAGCAGTTCTTC. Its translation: CASSLDGSTYNEQFF.

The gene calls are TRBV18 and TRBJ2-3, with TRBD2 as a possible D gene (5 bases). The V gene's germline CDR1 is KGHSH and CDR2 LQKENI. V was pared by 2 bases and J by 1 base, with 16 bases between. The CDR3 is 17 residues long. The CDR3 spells CASSPFPSTGGTDTQYF. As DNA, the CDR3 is TGTGCCAGCTCACCATTTCCTAGCACGGGTGGCACAGATACGCAGTATTTT.

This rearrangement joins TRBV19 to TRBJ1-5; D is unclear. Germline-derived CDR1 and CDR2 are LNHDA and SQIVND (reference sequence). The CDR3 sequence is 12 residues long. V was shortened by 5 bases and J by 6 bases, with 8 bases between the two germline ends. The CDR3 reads CASSSARQPQHF. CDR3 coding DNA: TGTGCCAGTAGTTCGGCTCGTCAGCCCCAGCATTTT.

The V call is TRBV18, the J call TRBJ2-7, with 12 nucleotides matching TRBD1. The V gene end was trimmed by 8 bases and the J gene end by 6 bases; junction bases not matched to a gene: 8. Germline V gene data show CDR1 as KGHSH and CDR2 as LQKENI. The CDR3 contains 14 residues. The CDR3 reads CASRTGTGGGEQYF. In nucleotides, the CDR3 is TGTGCCAGCCGAACGGGGACAGGGGGCGGCGAGCAGTACTTC.